These 19 T cell receptor beta chains were all obtained from the same sample, sequenced in a study of cytomegalovirus exposure and HLA in healthy donors. Primers for the PCR totalled 60 Vbeta and 13 Jbeta. The protocol was immunoSEQ multiplex PCR, while the TCRdb copy is restricted to in-frame clones and leaves out a portion. The sample records roughly 230,000 clones, about 90% being singletons. The sequenced sample consisted of PBMCs. All receptors derive from a girl aged 2 to 9 in good health and CMV-seronegative.

The rearrangement joins TRBV13 to TRBJ2-7; 10 bases match TRBD2. V lost 4 bases, J lost 0 bases, and 6 bases stayed unmatched. Germline CDR1 PRHDT, CDR2 FYEKMQ (reference sequence). The CDR3 contains 16 residues. The CDR3 region is CASSSQAGGPSYEQYF. For the CDR3, the DNA is TGTGCCAGCAGCTCCCAAGCGGGGGGGCCCTCCTACGAGCAGTACTTC.

J is TRBJ2-5 and V is TRBV28; D not resolved. Trimming took 5 bases from V and 2 from J, leaving 12 bases between them. There are 14 residues in the CDR3. Germline V gives CDR1 MDHEN, CDR2 SYDVKM. CDR3 sequence reads: CASSLRHLQETQYF. The CDR3 bases are TGTGCCAGCAGTCTACGACACCTTCAAGAGACCCAGTACTTC.

The rearrangement uses TRBV5-1 and TRBJ2-1; tentative D call: TRBD1 (5 bases). The germline gives CDR1 SGHRS, CDR2 YFSETQ. Trimming left V 4 bases short and J 0 bases short, with 14 bases between. The CDR3 runs 16 residues. The CDR3 reads CASSLTELSSYNEQFF. In DNA form, the CDR3 reads TGCGCCAGCAGCCTGACAGAACTTAGCTCCTACAATGAGCAGTTCTTC. The full variable domain, with the rest looked up from reference TRBV5-1 and TRBJ2-1, is KAGVTQTPRYLIKTRGQQVTLSCSPISGHRSVSWYQQTPGQGLQFLFEYFSETQRNKGNFPGRFSGRQFSNSRSEMNVSTLELGDSALYLCASSLTELSSYNEQFFGPGTRLTVL.

V usage is TRBV15 and J usage is TRBJ2-7; D not certain. Deletions cut 4 bases from V and 2 bases from J, with 18 bases between. CDR3 length: 16 residues. Germline values: CDR1 LNHNV, CDR2 YYDKDF (reference sequence). CDR3 bases: TGTGCCACCAGCACTTCAGGCGACGCCAACCCCTACGAGCAGTACTTC. Protein sequence: CATSTSGDANPYEQYF. Together with reference TRBV15 and TRBJ2-7, the CDR3 gives the full variable domain: DAMVIQNPRYQVTQFGKPVTLSCSQTLNHNVMYWYQQKSSQAPKLLFHYYDKDFNNEADTPDNFQSRRPNTSFCFLDIRSPGLGDTAMYLCATSTSGDANPYEQYFGPGTRLTVT.

A word on this clone: Other nucleotide sequences in the sample specify the same CDR3. V gene TRBV27 combines with J gene TRBJ1-5; the D gene is possibly TRBD1 (5 bases). CDR1 MNHEY and CDR2 SMNVEV come from the germline V gene (reference sequence). The CDR3 extends over 14 amino acids. The V and J ends lost 3 bases and 3 bases respectively, with 9 bases between them. CDR3 loop: CASSLGQNNQPQHF. The DNA for the CDR3 is TGTGCCAGCAGTTTGGGGCAGAACAATCAGCCCCAGCATTTT.

The genes are TRBV27 and TRBJ2-7; 7 bases agree with TRBD1. CDR3 size: 15 residues. Germline CDR1 MNHEY, CDR2 SMNVEV (reference sequence). V shed 3 bases and J 2 bases; nucleotides not matched to a gene: 7. CDR3 DNA sequence: TGTGCCAGCAGTTTGGGACAGACCCCTACCTACGAGCAGTACTTC. This encodes CASSLGQTPTYEQYF.

The J gene is TRBJ2-7, the V gene TRBV30, with D possibly matching TRBD1 (6 bases). The germline V gene encodes CDR1 GTSNPN and CDR2 SVGIG (reference sequence). The CDR3 consists of 13 residues. Trimming pared 4 bases from V and 1 base from J, leaving 11 bases between. The CDR3 DNA is TGTGCCTGGATTAAGGACAGTTCCTACGAGCAGTACTTC. Translation: CAWIKDSSYEQYF.

The chain is built from TRBV6-1 and TRBJ2-5, with D tentatively TRBD2 (7 bases). Germline V lookup: CDR1 MNHNS, CDR2 SASEGT. V gave up 2 bases and J gave up 4 bases, with 14 bases separating them. CDR3 length: 15 residues. The CDR3 reads CASSEIIGGRETQYF. The CDR3 bases are TGTGCCAGCAGTGAAATCATCGGGGGGCGAGAGACCCAGTACTTC.

The V gene is TRBV6-1, the J gene TRBJ2-1, with D perhaps matching TRBD2 (6 bases). Looked up from germline, CDR1 is MNHNS and CDR2 is SASEGT. The CDR3 spans 15 residues. V was shortened by 6 bases and J by 4 bases, with 16 bases between the two germline ends. The chain's CDR3 is CASRGGATNYNEQFF. The CDR3 nucleotides are TGTGCCAGCAGGGGGGGAGCGACTAATTACAATGAGCAGTTCTTC.

The chain links TRBV21-1 to TRBJ1-2; the table's D gene call, TRBD1, was not cross checked with the DNA. TRBV21-1 is a documented pseudogene. The CDR3 is 19 residues long. DNA of the CDR3: TGTGCCAGCAGAGTGGAGCCCTCTAAGGACAGGGGGCATGAGGATGGCTACACCTTC. Translating it yields CASRVEPSKDRGHEDGYTF.

The chain combines TRBV2 with TRBJ2-1; 7 bases agree with TRBD2. Germline assignment: CDR1 SNHLY and CDR2 FYNNEI. The CDR3 is made up of 15 amino acids. V shed 3 bases, J shed 6 bases, and the junction held 8 bases outside the gene matches. The DNA for the CDR3 is TGTGCCAGCAGTGATTGGTTACTAGCGCTCAATGAGCAGTTCTTC. Amino acids: CASSDWLLALNEQFF.

To note about this clone: At one boundary the junction diverges from the germline segment, which might be a read error. The chain uses TRBV7-7 and TRBJ2-7, with D possibly matching TRBD2 (6 bases). This CDR3 has 15 amino acids. Germline CDR1 is SSHAT and CDR2 is FNYEAQ (reference sequence). CDR3 amino acids: CASSLHSGSSYEQYF. The CDR3 nucleotides read TGTGCTAGCAGCTTACACTCCGGGAGCTCCTACGAGCAGTACTTC.

The rearrangement uses TRBV30 and TRBJ2-5, with unresolved D. Trimming took off 2 bases at V and 9 bases at J, with 16 bases between the two ends. CDR1 GTSNPN and CDR2 SVGIG come from the germline V gene (reference sequence). The CDR3 spans 13 residues. As DNA, the CDR3 is TGTGCCTGGAGTTTACTTGCGGCACAACCCCAGTACTTC. This translates into CAWSLLAAQPQYF. Variable domain in full (rest from reference TRBV30 and TRBJ2-5): SQTIHQWPATLVQPVGSPLSLECTVEGTSNPNLYWYRQAAGRGLQLLFYSVGIGQISSEVPQNLSASRPQDRQFILSSKKLLLSDSGFYLCAWSLLAAQPQYFGPGTRLLVL.

The chain uses TRBV2 and TRBJ2-7; D unresolved. The V end lost 4 bases, the J end lost 4 bases, and 11 bases lay between the germline ends. The germline gives CDR1 SNHLY, CDR2 FYNNEI. The CDR3 loop spans 13 amino acids. The CDR3 DNA reads as TGTGCCAGCAGTGCAAGTCAGGCTTACGAGCAGTACTTC. Amino acid sequence: CASSASQAYEQYF.

The genes are TRBV5-4 and TRBJ2-1, with 10 bases identical to TRBD2. This CDR3 region has 15 residues. V dropped 0 bases and J dropped 7; count of bases not matched to a gene: 4. Germline loops: CDR1 SGHNT, CDR2 YYREEE (reference sequence). In nucleotides, the CDR3 is TGTGCCAGCAGCTTGGATCCTAGCGGGAGAAATGAGCAGTTCTTC. It translates to CASSLDPSGRNEQFF.

The chain uses TRBV10-2 and TRBJ2-7; TRBD2 matches 11 bases. The CDR3 loop spans 14 amino acids. With 4 bases clipped from V and 3 bases from J, the junction kept 2 bases outside the gene matches. Germline loops: CDR1 WSHSY, CDR2 SAAADI. The CDR3 region has the DNA TGCGCCAGCAGTGTAGCGGGAGGGGACTACGAGCAGTACTTC. Encoded protein: CASSVAGGDYEQYF.

This chain connects TRBV20-1 to TRBJ2-7; 8 nucleotides agree with TRBD2. Germline V gives CDR1 DFQATT, CDR2 SNEGSKA (reference sequence). V lost 3 bases, J lost 6 bases, and 1 base stayed unmatched. There are 11 residues in the CDR3. This CDR3 is CSASGGVEQYF. DNA of the CDR3: TGCAGTGCTAGCGGGGGGGTCGAGCAGTACTTC.

This clone was detected only a few times. The chain links TRBV29-1 to TRBJ2-7; D is uncertain. Germline CDR1 reads SQVTM; CDR2 reads ANQGSEA. Trimming removed 2 bases from V and 1 base from J, with 12 bases in between. CDR3 length equals 14 residues. The chain's CDR3 is CSVELPGGSYEQYF. The CDR3, as DNA: TGCAGCGTTGAACTACCAGGTGGATCCTACGAGCAGTACTTC.

This clone was counted between two and nine times. For the CDR3, the DNA is TGTGCCAGCAGCTCGCACAGGGGGCTCTACTATGGCTACACCTTC. Protein product: CASSSHRGLYYGYTF. This sequence joins TRBV9 and TRBJ1-2; TRBD1 matches at 9 bases. With 4 bases clipped from V and 3 bases from J, the junction kept 7 bases outside the gene matches. The CDR3 totals 15 residues. CDR1 is SGDLS and CDR2 is YYNGEE in the germline V gene.